This TCR beta chain was sequenced in a study of shared clonotypes between healthy human individuals. This table comes from immunoSEQ multiplex PCR, and its TCRdb copy is limited to in-frame clones, with some not included. The data show 400,000 to 550,000 clones, around 79% seen once. The CDR3 covers 14 residues. The V and J ends lost 6 bases and 0 bases respectively, with 10 bases between them. CDR1 MDHEN and CDR2 SYDVKM come from the germline V gene. The study enrolled healthy HIV-negative adults without recent acute infections or vaccinations as donors. There were only Caucasian adults among the donors, and all lived in Nashville, Tennessee. Extraction of genomic DNA in unsorted samples used roughly 93 million PBMCs.

The chain combines TRBV28 with TRBJ2-3; D gene unclear. This TCR was sampled from a middle-aged woman in good health. Some clones in this sample may be carry-over from other donors' samples. Sequencing was performed on PBMCs. The CDR3 is CASSYTSSTDTQYF. Here the CDR3 DNA reads TGTGCCAGCAGCTATACTTCTAGCACAGATACGCAGTATTTT.